Sequencing of this T cell receptor (beta chain) was carried out in a study of cytomegalovirus exposure and HLA in healthy donors. Study outcomes and limitations: Altogether, around 160 TCR beta chains were recorded as cytomegalovirus-associated. Immune exposure information comprised only CMV serostatus.

A note on this clone: Its antigen is still unknown.

13 Jbeta primers and 60 Vbeta primers were used for the PCR. The table came from immunoSEQ multiplex PCR; TCRdb's copy has only in-frame clones and leaves some out. The sample has about 160,000 clones; roughly four fifths are singletons. Germline lookup yields CDR1 SGHTA and CDR2 FQGNSA. The CDR3 runs to 15 residues. The V gene end was trimmed by 5 bases and the J gene end by 2 bases; junction bases not matched to a gene: 8. The J gene is TRBJ2-7, the V gene TRBV7-2; 8 bases align to TRBD2. Material for sequencing was PBMCs. This receptor was obtained from a man aged 50 to 60 in good health and CMV-seropositive. The CDR3 sequence is CASSVVGGGTYEQYF. CDR3 bases: TGTGCCAGCAGCGTTGTGGGCGGGGGGACCTACGAGCAGTACTTC.